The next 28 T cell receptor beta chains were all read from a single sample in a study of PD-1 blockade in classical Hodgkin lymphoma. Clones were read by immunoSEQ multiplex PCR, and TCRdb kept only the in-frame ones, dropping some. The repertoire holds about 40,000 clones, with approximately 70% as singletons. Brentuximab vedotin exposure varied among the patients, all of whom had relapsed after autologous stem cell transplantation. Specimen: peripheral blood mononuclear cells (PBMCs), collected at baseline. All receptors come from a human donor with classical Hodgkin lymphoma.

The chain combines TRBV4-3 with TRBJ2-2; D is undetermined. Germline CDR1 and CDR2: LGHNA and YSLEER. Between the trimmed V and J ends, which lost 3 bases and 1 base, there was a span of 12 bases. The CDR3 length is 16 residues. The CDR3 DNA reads TGCGCCAGCAGCCACCTAGAACCCCTGAACACCGGGGAGCTGTTTTTT. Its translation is CASSHLEPLNTGELFF.

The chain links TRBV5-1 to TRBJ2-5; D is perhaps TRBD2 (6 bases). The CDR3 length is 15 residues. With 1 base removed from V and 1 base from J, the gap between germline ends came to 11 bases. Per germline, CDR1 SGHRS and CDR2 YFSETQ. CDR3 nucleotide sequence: TGCGCCAGCAGCTTGATGCTGGGGGGCCAAGAGACCCAGTACTTC. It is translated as CASSLMLGGQETQYF.

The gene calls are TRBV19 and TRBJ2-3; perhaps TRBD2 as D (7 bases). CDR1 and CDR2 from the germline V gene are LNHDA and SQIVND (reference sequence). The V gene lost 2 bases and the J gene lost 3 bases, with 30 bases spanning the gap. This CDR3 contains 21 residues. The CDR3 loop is CASSIKGGFGAPLSFTDTQYF. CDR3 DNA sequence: TGTGCCAGTAGTATAAAGGGGGGGTTCGGAGCGCCGTTATCCTTTACAGATACGCAGTATTTT.

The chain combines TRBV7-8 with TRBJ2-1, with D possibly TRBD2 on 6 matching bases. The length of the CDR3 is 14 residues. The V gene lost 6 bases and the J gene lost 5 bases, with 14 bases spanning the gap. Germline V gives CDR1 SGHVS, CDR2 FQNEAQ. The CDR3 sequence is CASSLGWGDNEQFF. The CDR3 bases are TGTGCCAGCAGTCTAGGGTGGGGGGACAATGAGCAGTTCTTC.

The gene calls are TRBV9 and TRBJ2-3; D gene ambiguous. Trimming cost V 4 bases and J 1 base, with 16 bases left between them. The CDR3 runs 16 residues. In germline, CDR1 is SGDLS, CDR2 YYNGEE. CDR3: CASSPLWAVGTDTQYF. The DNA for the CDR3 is TGTGCCAGCAGCCCACTATGGGCGGTTGGCACAGATACGCAGTATTTT.

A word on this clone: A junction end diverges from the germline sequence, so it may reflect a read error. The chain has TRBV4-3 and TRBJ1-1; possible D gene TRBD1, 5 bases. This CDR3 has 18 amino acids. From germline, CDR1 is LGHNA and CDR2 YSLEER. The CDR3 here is CASSRSDSSKKMNTEVFF. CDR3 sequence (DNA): TGCGCCAGCAGCCGTTCCGACAGCTCGAAAAAAATGAACACTGAAGTTTTCTTT.

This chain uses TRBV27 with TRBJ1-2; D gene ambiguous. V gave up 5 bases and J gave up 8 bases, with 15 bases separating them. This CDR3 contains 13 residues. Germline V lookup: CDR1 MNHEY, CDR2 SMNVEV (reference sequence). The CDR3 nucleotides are TGTGCCAGCAGTCCAACGCCCCATGTAGGCTACACCTTC. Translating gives CASSPTPHVGYTF.

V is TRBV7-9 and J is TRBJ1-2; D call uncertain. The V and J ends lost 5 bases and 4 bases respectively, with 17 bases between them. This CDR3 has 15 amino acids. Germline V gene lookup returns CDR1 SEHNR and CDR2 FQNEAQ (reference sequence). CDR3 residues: CASSVNSLTSYGYTF. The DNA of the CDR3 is TGTGCCAGCAGCGTCAACAGCCTCACGTCCTATGGCTACACCTTC.

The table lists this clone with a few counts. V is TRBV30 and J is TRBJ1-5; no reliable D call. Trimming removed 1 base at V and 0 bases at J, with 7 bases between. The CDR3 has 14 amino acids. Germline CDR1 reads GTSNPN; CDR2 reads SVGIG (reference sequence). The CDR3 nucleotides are TGTGCCTGGAGTGGGCAGTATAGCAATCAGCCCCAGCATTTT. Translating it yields CAWSGQYSNQPQHF.

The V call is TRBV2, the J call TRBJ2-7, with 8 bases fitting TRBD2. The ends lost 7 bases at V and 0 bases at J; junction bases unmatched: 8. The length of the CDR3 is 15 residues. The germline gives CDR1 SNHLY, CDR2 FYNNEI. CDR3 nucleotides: TGTGCCAGCATGAGACTAGCGACCGACTCCTACGAGCAGTACTTC. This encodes CASMRLATDSYEQYF.

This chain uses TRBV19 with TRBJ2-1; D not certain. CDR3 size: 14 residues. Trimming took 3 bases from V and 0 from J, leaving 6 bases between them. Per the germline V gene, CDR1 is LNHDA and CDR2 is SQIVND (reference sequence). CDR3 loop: CASSITSSYNEQFF. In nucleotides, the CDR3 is TGTGCCAGTAGTATTACGAGCTCCTACAATGAGCAGTTCTTC.

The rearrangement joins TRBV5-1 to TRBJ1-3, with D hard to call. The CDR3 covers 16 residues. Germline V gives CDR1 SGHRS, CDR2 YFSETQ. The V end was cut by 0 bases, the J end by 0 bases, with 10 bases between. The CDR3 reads CASSLGAGVSGNTIYF. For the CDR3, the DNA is TGCGCCAGCAGCTTGGGGGCCGGGGTCTCTGGAAACACCATATATTTT. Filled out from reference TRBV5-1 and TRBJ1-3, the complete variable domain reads KAGVTQTPRYLIKTRGQQVTLSCSPISGHRSVSWYQQTPGQGLQFLFEYFSETQRNKGNFPGRFSGRQFSNSRSEMNVSTLELGDSALYLCASSLGAGVSGNTIYFGEGSWLTVV.

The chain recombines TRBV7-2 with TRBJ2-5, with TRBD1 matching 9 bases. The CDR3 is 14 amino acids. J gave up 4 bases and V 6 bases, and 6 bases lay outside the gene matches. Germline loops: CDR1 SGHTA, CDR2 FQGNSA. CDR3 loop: CASRGDRAGETQYF. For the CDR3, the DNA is TGTGCCAGCAGAGGGGACAGGGCTGGAGAGACCCAGTACTTC.

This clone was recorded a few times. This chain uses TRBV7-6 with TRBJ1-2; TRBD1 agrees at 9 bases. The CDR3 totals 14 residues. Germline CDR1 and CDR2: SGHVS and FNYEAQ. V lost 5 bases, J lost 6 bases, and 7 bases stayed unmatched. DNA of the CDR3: TGTGCCAGCAGCAATCACAGGGGGCGCGATGGCTACACCTTC. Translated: CASSNHRGRDGYTF.

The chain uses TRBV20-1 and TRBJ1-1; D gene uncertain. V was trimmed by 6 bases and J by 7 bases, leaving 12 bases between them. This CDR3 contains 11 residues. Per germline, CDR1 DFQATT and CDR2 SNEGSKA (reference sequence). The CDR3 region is CSAPRGSEAFF. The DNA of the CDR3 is TGCAGTGCCCCTCGGGGAAGTGAAGCTTTCTTT.

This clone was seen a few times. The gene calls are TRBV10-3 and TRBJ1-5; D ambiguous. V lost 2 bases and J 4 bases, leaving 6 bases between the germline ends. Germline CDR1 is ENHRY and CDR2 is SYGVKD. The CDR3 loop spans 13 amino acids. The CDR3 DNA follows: TGTGCCATCAGTGAGGGGCAAAATCAGCCCCAGCATTTT. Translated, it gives CAISEGQNQPQHF.

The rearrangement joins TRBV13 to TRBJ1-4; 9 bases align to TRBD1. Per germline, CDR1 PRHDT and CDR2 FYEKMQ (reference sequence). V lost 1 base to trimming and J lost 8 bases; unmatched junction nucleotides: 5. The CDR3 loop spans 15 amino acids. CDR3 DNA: TGTGCCAGCAGCTTAGCCCTGGACAGGGGCGAAAAACTGTTTTTT. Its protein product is CASSLALDRGEKLFF.

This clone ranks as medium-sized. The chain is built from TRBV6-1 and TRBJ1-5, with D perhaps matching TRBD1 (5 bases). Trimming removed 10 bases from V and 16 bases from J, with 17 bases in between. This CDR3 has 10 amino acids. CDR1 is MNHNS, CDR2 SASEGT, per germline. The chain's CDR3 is CATRGVQKHF. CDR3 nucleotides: TGTGCCACTAGAGGGGTGCAAAAACATTTT.

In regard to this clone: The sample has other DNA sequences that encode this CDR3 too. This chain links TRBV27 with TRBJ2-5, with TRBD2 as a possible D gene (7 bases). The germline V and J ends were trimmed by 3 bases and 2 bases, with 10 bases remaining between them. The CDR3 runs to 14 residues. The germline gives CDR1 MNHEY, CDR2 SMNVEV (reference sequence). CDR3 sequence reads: CASSFRGGQETQYF. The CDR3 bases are TGTGCCAGCAGTTTTAGGGGGGGGCAAGAGACCCAGTACTTC.

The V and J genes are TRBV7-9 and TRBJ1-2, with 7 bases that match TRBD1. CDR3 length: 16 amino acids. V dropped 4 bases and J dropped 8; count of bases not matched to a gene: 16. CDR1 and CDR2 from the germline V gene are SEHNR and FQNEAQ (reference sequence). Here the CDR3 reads CASSSSRTGLGRGYTF. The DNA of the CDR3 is TGTGCCAGCAGCTCTAGTAGGACAGGCCTCGGTAGGGGCTACACCTTC.

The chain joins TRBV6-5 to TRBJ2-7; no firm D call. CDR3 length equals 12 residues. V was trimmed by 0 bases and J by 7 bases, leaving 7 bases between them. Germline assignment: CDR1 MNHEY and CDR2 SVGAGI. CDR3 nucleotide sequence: TGTGCCAGCAGTTACTCTGGGCGGGAGCAGTACTTC. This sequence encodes CASSYSGREQYF.

The CDR3 bases are TGTGCCAGCAGTTTTCTGGGGACAGATACGCAGTATTTT. Amino acid sequence: CASSFLGTDTQYF. J is TRBJ2-3 and V is TRBV28, with D unclear. CDR3 length equals 13 residues. Germline CDR1 and CDR2: MDHEN and SYDVKM. The V end was cut by 3 bases, the J end by 3 bases, with 7 bases between.

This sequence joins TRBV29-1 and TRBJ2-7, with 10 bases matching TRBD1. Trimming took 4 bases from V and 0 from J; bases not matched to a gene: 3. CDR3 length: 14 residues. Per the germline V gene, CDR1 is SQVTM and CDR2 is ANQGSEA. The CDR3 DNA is TGCAGCGTTGCGGACAGGGGGGCCTCCTACGAGCAGTACTTC. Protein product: CSVADRGASYEQYF.

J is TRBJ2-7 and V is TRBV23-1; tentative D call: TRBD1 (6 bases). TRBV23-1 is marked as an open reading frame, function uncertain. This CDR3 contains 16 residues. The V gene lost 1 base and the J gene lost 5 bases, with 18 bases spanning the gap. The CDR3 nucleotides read TGCGCCAGCAGTCAATATAACACAGGGTATCTCCACGAGCAGTACTTC. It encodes CASSQYNTGYLHEQYF.

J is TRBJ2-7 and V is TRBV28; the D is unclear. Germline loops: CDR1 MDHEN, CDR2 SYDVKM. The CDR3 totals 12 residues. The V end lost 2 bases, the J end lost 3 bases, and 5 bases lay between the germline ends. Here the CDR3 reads CASSLGLYEQYF. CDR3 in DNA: TGTGCCAGCAGTTTAGGTCTCTACGAGCAGTACTTC.

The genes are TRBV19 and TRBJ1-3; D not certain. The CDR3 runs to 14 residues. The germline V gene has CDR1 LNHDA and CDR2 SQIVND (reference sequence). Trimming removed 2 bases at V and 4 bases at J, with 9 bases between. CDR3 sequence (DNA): TGTGCCAGTAGTATAAACGGGGTCGGAAACACCATATATTTT. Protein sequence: CASSINGVGNTIYF.

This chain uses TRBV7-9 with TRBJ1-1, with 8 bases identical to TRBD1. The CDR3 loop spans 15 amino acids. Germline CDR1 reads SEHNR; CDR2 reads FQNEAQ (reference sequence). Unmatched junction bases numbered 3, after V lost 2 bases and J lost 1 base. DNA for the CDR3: TGTGCCAGCAGCTTAACGGGACAGGAGAACACTGAAGCTTTCTTT. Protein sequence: CASSLTGQENTEAFF.

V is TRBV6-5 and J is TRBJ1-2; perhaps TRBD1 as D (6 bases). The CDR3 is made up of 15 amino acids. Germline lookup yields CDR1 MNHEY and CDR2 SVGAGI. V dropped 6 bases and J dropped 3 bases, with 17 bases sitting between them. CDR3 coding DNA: TGTGCCAGCAGCTCACCCCAGGGGAGCCACTATGGCTACACCTTC. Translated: CASSSPQGSHYGYTF.